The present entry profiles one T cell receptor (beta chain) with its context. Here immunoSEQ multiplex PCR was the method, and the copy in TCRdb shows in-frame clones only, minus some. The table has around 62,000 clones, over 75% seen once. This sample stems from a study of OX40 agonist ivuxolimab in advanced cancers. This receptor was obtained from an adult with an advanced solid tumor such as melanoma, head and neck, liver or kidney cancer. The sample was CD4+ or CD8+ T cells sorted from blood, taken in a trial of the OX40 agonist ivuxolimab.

In DNA form, the CDR3 reads TGTGCCAGCAGCTTAGTAGGGCAGGGGGCCTACGAGCAGTACTTC. This codes for CASSLVGQGAYEQYF. The chain has TRBV7-8 and TRBJ2-7; 7 bases align to TRBD1. V lost 1 base and J lost 2; bases outside the gene matches: 5. Germline V CDR1 and CDR2: SGHVS, FQNEAQ. The CDR3 is made up of 15 amino acids.